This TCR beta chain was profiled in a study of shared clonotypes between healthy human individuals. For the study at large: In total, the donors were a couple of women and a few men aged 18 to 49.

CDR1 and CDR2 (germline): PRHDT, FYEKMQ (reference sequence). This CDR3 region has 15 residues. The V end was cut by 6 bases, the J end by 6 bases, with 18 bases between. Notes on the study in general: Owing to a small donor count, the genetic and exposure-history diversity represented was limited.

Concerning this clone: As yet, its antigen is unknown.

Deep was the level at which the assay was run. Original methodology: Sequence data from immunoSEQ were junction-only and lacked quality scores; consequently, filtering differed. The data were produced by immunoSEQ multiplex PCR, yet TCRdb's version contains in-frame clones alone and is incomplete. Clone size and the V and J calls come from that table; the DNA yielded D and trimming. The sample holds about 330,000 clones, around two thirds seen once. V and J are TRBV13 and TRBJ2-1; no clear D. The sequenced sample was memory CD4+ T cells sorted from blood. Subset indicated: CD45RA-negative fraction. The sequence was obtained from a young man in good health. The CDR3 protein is CASRQRATLRNEQFF. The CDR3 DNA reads TGTGCCAGCAGACAAAGGGCCACCCTCCGCAATGAGCAGTTCTTC.